The clone carrying this TCR beta chain has a handful of counts. Its antigen is as yet unknown. The junction departs from the called germline gene at one end, perhaps through a read error. The V gene's germline CDR1 is SGHTA and CDR2 FQGNSA. The CDR3 runs to 14 residues. This record belongs to a study of blood T cells in healthy people across ages. Study-level points and caveats: Across the age range, TCR beta diversity per million T cells fell in a roughly linear way. It was not possible, with unsorted PBMCs, to conclusively compare naive and antigen-experienced cells.

Sample-barcoded 5' priming and a J-beta primer mix drove a second PCR of about 6 to 12 cycles. Using its own MiXCR run on the 5' RACE reads, TCRdb lists one record per CDR3 protein. The sample yields 500,000 to 600,000 distinct CDR3 sequences, roughly 29% seen once. Sequencing was done on a sample of blood. V is TRBV7-2 and J is TRBJ2-3, with D unresolved. This clonotype was obtained from a woman between 65 and 79 years old in good health. CDR3 protein: CASSFSHGTDAQYF. The CDR3 bases are TGTGCCAGCAGCTTTTCGCACGGCACAGATGCGCAGTATTTT.